This T cell receptor (beta chain) came from a study of cytomegalovirus exposure and HLA in healthy donors. The CDR3 is 13 amino acids. Per the germline V gene, CDR1 is MGHDK and CDR2 is SYGVNS. V was trimmed by 2 bases and J by 13 bases, leaving 17 bases between them. Findings and caveats of the study: A later look showed TCR association rates differing by HLA locus, highest for DRB1 and lowest for HLA-C. Later examination showed HLA-associated TCR beta chains had greater clonal expansion than equally common others.

A remark on this clone: Its cognate antigen is unknown.

The PCR employed 60 Vbeta primers together with 13 Jbeta primers. Profiled with immunoSEQ multiplex PCR; TCRdb holds only in-frame clones, not every one. The sample lists around 140,000 clones, about 80% occurring once. The sequenced sample was PBMCs. The TCR sequence derives from a man aged 25 to 40 in good health and CMV-seropositive. The chain has TRBV25-1 and TRBJ1-2, with D possibly matching TRBD1 (6 bases). The CDR3: CASSEPDSHRVTF. CDR3 in DNA: TGTGCCAGCAGTGAACCCGACAGCCACAGGGTCACCTTC.